This TCR beta chain was sequenced in a study of early T cells in non-severe SARS-CoV-2 infection. Study as a whole: Investigators sequenced bulk RNA drawn from unsorted whole blood, and chains remained unpaired.

Comments on this clonotype: One end of the junction is discordant with germline, which a read error may explain.

In the library, individual cDNA molecules carried attached unique molecular identifiers. Via MiXCR, TCRdb re-called the 5' RACE reads, giving one row per CDR3 protein. The sample carries about 67,000 distinct CDR3 sequences, 10% recorded once. Sequencing was performed on whole blood, taken at baseline. This sequence was found in an adult who was a healthcare worker with PCR-confirmed SARS-CoV-2 infection or an uninfected control (not recorded which).

The CDR3, as DNA: TGCAGTGCCAGTGGTATTTTCCCGGGACGCGGGGTATTC. Amino acids: CSASGIFPGRGVF. This chain connects TRBV20-1 to TRBJ2-7; D is possibly TRBD2 (6 bases). Germline V gene sequence: CDR1 DFQATT, CDR2 SNEGSKA (reference sequence). The CDR3 has 13 residues.